The sequence of this T cell receptor (beta chain) was determined in a study of T cells in Graves' hyperthyroidism and ophthalmopathy. When ophthalmopathy did not progress within 18 months, Graves' hyperthyroidism was considered stable. In patients aged 18 to 65, hyperthyroidism was newly diagnosed, with duration under 2 months. RNA transcripts served as the template for amplifying TCR beta CDR3 regions. HTBI primers were employed in a first-round RT-PCR of the TCR CDR3. TCRdb fed the multiplex PCR reads into MiXCR, producing one record per CDR3 protein. The table includes about 210,000 distinct CDR3 sequences, 17% detected once. The CDR3 has 16 amino acids. Trimming stripped 6 bases from V and 0 bases from J, with 16 bases between. Germline loops: CDR1 MNHEY, CDR2 SVGEGT. This clonotype showed up many times. The antigen is not known. Study-wide results and caveats: A 13 V-J model separated ophthalmopathy from stable hyperthyroidism. Blood samples included most of the expanded thyroid clonotypes exceeding 0.001.

V and J are TRBV6-2 or TRBV6-3 and TRBJ2-3; D is ambiguous. This receptor was identified in a man aged 45 to 65 with Graves' hyperthyroidism. The sequenced sample was blood. CDR3 coding DNA: TGTGCCAGCAGACCTCGTAAAGCTTCTAGCACAGATACGCAGTATTTT. Translated: CASRPRKASSTDTQYF.